What follows are 16 T cell receptor beta chains derived from one specimen sequenced in a study of graft-versus-host responses after intestinal transplantation. Sequencing was performed with immunoSEQ multiplex PCR; in TCRdb, only in-frame clones are kept and a portion is missing. The data show 90,000 to 120,000 clones, with roughly 89% seen just once and less than 0.8% held by the top ten. These receptors have no known antigen. Sequenced material: unstimulated CD4+ T cells sorted from spleen or lymph node cells, taken before transplant. The receptors here all came from a human donor who was the organ donor for an intestinal transplant.

The chain employs TRBV30 and TRBJ1-1; 8 bases match TRBD1. CDR1 is GTSNPN, CDR2 SVGIG, per germline (reference sequence). This CDR3 contains 13 residues. With 4 bases clipped from V and 6 bases from J, the junction kept 7 bases outside the gene matches. The CDR3, as DNA: TGTGCCTGGATGAGACAGGGGTGGGCTGAAGCTTTCTTT. Translated, it gives CAWMRQGWAEAFF.

This clone was detected only a few times. This chain links TRBV5-8 with TRBJ2-2; D remains unclear. Deletions cut 0 bases from V and 0 bases from J, with 3 bases between. The germline CDR1 and CDR2 sequences are SGHTS and YDEGEE. This CDR3 contains 14 residues. The chain's CDR3 is CASSLGANTGELFF. The CDR3 DNA reads as TGTGCCAGCAGCTTGGGGGCGAACACCGGGGAGCTGTTTTTT.

The V and J genes are TRBV28 and TRBJ1-1; D gene unclear. Trimming pared 6 bases from V and 10 bases from J, leaving 18 bases between. This CDR3 comprises 13 residues. Looked up from germline, CDR1 is MDHEN and CDR2 is SYDVKM. CDR3 in DNA: TGTGCCAGCAGCCCACCGGGGAATCTCCCAGCTTTCTTT. This encodes CASSPPGNLPAFF.

This chain uses TRBV27 with TRBJ1-4, with D tentatively TRBD1 (6 bases). V was pared by 5 bases and J by 4 bases, with 20 bases between. Germline loops: CDR1 MNHEY, CDR2 SMNVEV (reference sequence). This CDR3 is 17 amino acids long. CDR3 sequence: CASSPRPPRGLNEKLFF. As DNA, the CDR3 is TGTGCCAGCAGTCCGCGACCCCCCCGGGGGCTTAATGAAAAACTGTTTTTT.

The chain carries TRBV7-6 and TRBJ2-5; TRBD2 matches at 13 bases. Trimming at V came to 1 base and at J to 5 bases, leaving 7 bases not matched to a gene. The CDR3 has 17 amino acids. Germline loops: CDR1 SGHVS, CDR2 FNYEAQ. CDR3 coding DNA: TGTGCCAGCAGCTTAGGTGGACTAGCGGGAGCGGGCGAGACCCAGTACTTC. Amino acids: CASSLGGLAGAGETQYF.

The V call is TRBV5-1, the J call TRBJ2-1; 9 bases fit TRBD1. CDR1 and CDR2 from the germline V gene are SGHRS and YFSETQ. The CDR3 has 15 residues. J gave up 7 bases and V 0 bases, and 5 bases lay outside the gene matches. CDR3 loop: CASSLEGQGWNEQFF. CDR3 coding DNA: TGCGCCAGCAGCTTGGAAGGACAGGGGTGGAATGAGCAGTTCTTC.

The V and J genes are TRBV5-3 and TRBJ2-5, with TRBD1 as a possible D gene (5 bases). TRBV5-3 is identified as an open reading frame with a role that is uncertain. There are 17 residues in the CDR3. Trimming removed 1 base at V and 0 bases at J, with 16 bases between. The CDR3 sequence: CARSLLFAYRYQETQYF. The CDR3 DNA is TGTGCCAGAAGCTTGCTCTTCGCGTACAGGTACCAAGAGACCCAGTACTTC.

The rearrangement links TRBV2 to TRBJ1-2, with D tentatively TRBD1 (6 bases). There are 12 residues in the CDR3. V was cut by 5 bases and J by 7 bases, with 11 bases left in between. The germline CDR1 and CDR2 sequences are SNHLY and FYNNEI. The CDR3 here is CASSPGAGGYTF. The DNA of the CDR3 is TGTGCCAGCAGTCCGGGGGCGGGTGGCTACACCTTC. Drawing the rest from reference TRBV2 and TRBJ1-2, the complete variable domain is EPEVTQTPSHQVTQMGQEVILRCVPISNHLYFYWYRQILGQKVEFLVSFYNNEISEKSEIFDDQFSVERPDGSNFTLKIRSTKLEDSAMYFCASSPGAGGYTFGSGTRLTVV.

This chain uses TRBV29-1 with TRBJ2-5; D possibly corresponds to TRBD2 (6 bases). V was pared by 1 base and J by 4 bases, with 19 bases between. The germline V gene encodes CDR1 SQVTM and CDR2 ANQGSEA. This CDR3 is built from 16 residues. DNA of the CDR3: TGCAGCGTTGAAGTAAGGGCAAGCGGGCCCCCAGAGACCCAGTACTTC. Translation: CSVEVRASGPPETQYF.

This rearrangement joins TRBV5-1 to TRBJ2-5; D might be TRBD1 (5 bases). Germline V lookup: CDR1 SGHRS, CDR2 YFSETQ. The CDR3 covers 14 residues. The V end lost 1 base, the J end lost 2 bases, and 9 bases lay between the germline ends. The CDR3, as DNA: TGCGCCAGCAGCTTGACGACAGCTCAAGAGACCCAGTACTTC. This translates into CASSLTTAQETQYF.

The J gene is TRBJ1-6, the V gene TRBV12-2. TRBV12-2 is designated a pseudogene. The CDR3 has 13 amino acids. In nucleotides, the CDR3 is TGTGCAAGTCGCCCCCCTGATAATTCACCCCTCCACTTT. Its protein is CASRPPDNSPLHF.

With respect to this clone: The sample carries other DNA sequences with the same CDR3. The rearrangement joins TRBV7-2 to TRBJ1-5; a weak D match, TRBD1 (6 bases). The V gene's germline CDR1 is SGHTA and CDR2 FQGNSA. This CDR3 region has 16 residues. Trimming took 5 bases from V and 0 from J, leaving 14 bases between them. The CDR3 DNA sequence: TGTGCCAGCAGCCTTCAGGGGCTTTATAGCAATCAGCCCCAGCATTTT. Protein product: CASSLQGLYSNQPQHF. Full variable domain (rest looked up from reference TRBV7-2 and TRBJ1-5): GAGVSQSPSNKVTEKGKDVELRCDPISGHTALYWYRQSLGQGLEFLIYFQGNSAPDKSGLPSDRFSAERTGGSVSTLTIQRTQQEDSAVYLCASSLQGLYSNQPQHFGDGTRLSIL.

This rearrangement joins TRBV28 to TRBJ2-7; D is undetermined. Germline CDR1 reads MDHEN; CDR2 reads SYDVKM. The V and J ends lost 6 bases and 2 bases respectively, with 2 bases between them. CDR3 size: 10 residues. The CDR3, as DNA: TGTGCCAGCAGAGCCTACGAGCAGTACTTC. This encodes CASRAYEQYF.

The V call is TRBV5-1, the J call TRBJ2-7; D might be TRBD1 or TRBD2, each matching 5 bases. Per germline, CDR1 SGHRS and CDR2 YFSETQ. Trimming pared 4 bases from V and 6 bases from J, leaving 17 bases between. This CDR3 has 14 amino acids. The DNA for the CDR3 is TGCGCCAGCAGCGGGGGTCAGGGTGGCCTCGAGCAGTACTTC. This encodes CASSGGQGGLEQYF.

This clone was observed a single time. The chain has TRBV27 and TRBJ2-1; 16 bases are shared with TRBD2. The length of the CDR3 is 17 residues. Germline V gene sequence: CDR1 MNHEY, CDR2 SMNVEV (reference sequence). Trimming cost V 6 bases and J 1 base; bases outside gene matches: 3. CDR3 amino acids: CASSPGLAGGSYNEQFF. The CDR3 nucleotides read TGTGCCAGCAGCCCGGGACTAGCGGGAGGGTCCTACAATGAGCAGTTCTTC.

In its sample, this clone was seen once. The chain recombines TRBV6-5 with TRBJ1-2; D remains ambiguous. Germline loops: CDR1 MNHEY, CDR2 SVGAGI. Trimming cost V 5 bases and J 2 bases, with 9 bases left between them. The CDR3 is 13 residues long. CDR3 DNA sequence: TGTGCCAGCAGTGAAGCGCAAAACTATGGCTACACCTTC. Translated: CASSEAQNYGYTF.